The 30 T cell receptor beta chains below were found in one sample sequenced in a study of read filtering for tumor transcriptome and immune sequencing. From about 400 ng of RNA, a library with molecular barcoded alpha/delta and beta/gamma adaptors was made. TCRdb re-called the reads with MiXCR, one entry per CDR3 protein. The sample has 35,000 to 55,000 distinct CDR3 sequences, roughly 12% seen once. The sequenced material came from a population of CD138-negative cells sorted from bone marrow. The receptors were sampled from a donor over 35 with multiple myeloma.

The sample holds many counts of this clonotype. The rearrangement uses TRBV4-2 and TRBJ2-7, with 9 bases lining up with TRBD2. The germline V gene has CDR1 LGHNA and CDR2 YNFKEQ. With V trimmed by 2 bases and J by 3 bases, 2 bases remained unmatched. CDR3 length: 14 amino acids. In nucleotides, the CDR3 is TGTGCCAGCAGCCAACTAGCGGGACACTACGAGCAGTACTTC. Protein sequence: CASSQLAGHYEQYF.

This clonotype was counted at least ten times. The V call is TRBV25-1, the J call TRBJ1-2, with D uncertain. The CDR3 is 14 amino acids. From germline, CDR1 is MGHDK and CDR2 SYGVNS. With 4 bases removed from V and 3 bases from J, the gap between germline ends came to 12 bases. The CDR3 here is CASSGGGPYYGYTF. The CDR3 DNA is TGTGCCAGCAGTGGAGGAGGGCCTTACTATGGCTACACCTTC.

There are many counts of this clonotype. The CDR3 bases are TGTGCCAGCAGCTTTCGGGTCAATGAGCAGTTCTTC. Its translation is CASSFRVNEQFF. V usage is TRBV7-2 and J usage is TRBJ2-1; D call uncertain. CDR3 size: 12 residues. The V end lost 3 bases, the J end lost 6 bases, and 6 bases lay between the germline ends. Looked up from germline, CDR1 is SGHTA and CDR2 is FQGNSA.

This clonotype was seen many times. The V and J genes are TRBV14 and TRBJ1-2; D ambiguous. The germline CDR1 and CDR2 sequences are SGHDN and FVKESK. The CDR3 covers 13 residues. Deletions cut 2 bases from V and 7 bases from J, with 11 bases between. CDR3 nucleotides: TGTGCCAGCAGCCAAAGTCGCGGGTCTGGCTACACCTTC. This encodes CASSQSRGSGYTF.

This clonotype was observed many times. The rearrangement joins TRBV6-1 to TRBJ1-1; D might be TRBD1 (5 bases). This CDR3 comprises 14 residues. Trimming removed 6 bases from V and 1 base from J, with 12 bases in between. The germline V gene encodes CDR1 MNHNS and CDR2 SASEGT. The CDR3, as DNA: TGTGCCAGCAGGGGGGATAATAAGAACACTGAAGCTTTCTTT. This gives the protein CASRGDNKNTEAFF.

This clonotype was recorded at least ten times. The CDR3 DNA reads as TGCAGTGTTGGACAGGGAACCTTCTACGAGCAGTACTTC. Protein: CSVGQGTFYEQYF. The rearrangement links TRBV20-1 to TRBJ2-7; 8 bases are a match to TRBD1. J lost 3 bases, V lost 7 bases, and 8 bases had no gene match. The germline CDR1 and CDR2 sequences are DFQATT and SNEGSKA (reference sequence). The CDR3 is made up of 13 amino acids.

There are many counts of this clonotype. CDR3 in DNA: TGTGCCAGCAGTTTAAAGGTCGTCTCTTGGGCCTACGAGCAGTACTTC. It yields the protein CASSLKVVSWAYEQYF. The chain is built from TRBV12-3 or TRBV12-4 and TRBJ2-7, with D unclear. V was cut by 2 bases and J by 2 bases, with 16 bases left in between. This CDR3 region has 16 residues.

This clonotype was observed a handful of times. This may arise from a read error, as a much more abundant clone is one base away. J is TRBJ2-2 and V is TRBV29-1, with D possibly matching TRBD2 (5 bases). Deletions cut 7 bases from V and 3 bases from J, with 12 bases between. CDR1 and CDR2 (germline): SQVTM, ANQGSEA. The CDR3 is made up of 13 amino acids. The CDR3 sequence is CSAPREDTGELFF. CDR3 sequence (DNA): TGCAGCGCCCCGAGGGAAGACACCGGGGAGCTGTTTTTT.

Of note for this clonotype: This may arise from a read error, as a much more abundant clone is one base away. The chain joins TRBV2 to TRBJ2-3; TRBD2 agrees at 12 bases. The CDR3 has 15 residues. In germline, CDR1 is SNHLY, CDR2 FYNNEI. The CDR3 protein is CASSALAGGTDMQYF. The DNA for the CDR3 is TGTGCCAGCAGTGCACTAGCGGGGGGCACAGATATGCAGTATTTT.

The table lists this clonotype with many counts. V usage is TRBV20-1 and J usage is TRBJ2-3; 7 bases line up with TRBD1. CDR3 size: 17 residues. Germline CDR1 DFQATT, CDR2 SNEGSKA (reference sequence). V shed 1 base, J shed 0 bases, and the junction held 10 bases outside the gene matches. CDR3 DNA sequence: TGCAGTGCTAGAGGGTTTTACGGACAGGAAAGCACAGATACGCAGTATTTT. This encodes CSARGFYGQESTDTQYF.

This clonotype has at least ten counts. J is TRBJ1-3 and V is TRBV12-3 or TRBV12-4; TRBD1 matches 7 bases. V dropped 8 bases and J dropped 1; count of bases not matched to a gene: 8. The CDR3 sequence is 15 residues long. The CDR3 DNA is TGTGCCAGCGACTCGTCGACAGGGTCTGGAAACACCATATATTTT. This encodes CASDSSTGSGNTIYF.

This clonotype was seen ten or more times. The rearrangement uses TRBV2 and TRBJ1-6; 8 nucleotides align to TRBD1. CDR3 size: 15 residues. CDR1 and CDR2 (germline): SNHLY, FYNNEI. V lost 7 bases, J lost 6 bases, and 8 bases stayed unmatched. For the CDR3, the DNA is TGTGCCAGCACCGGACAGGGAGTCAGTAATTCACCCCTCCACTTT. Protein: CASTGQGVSNSPLHF.

This clonotype was picked up one time. Being one base from a much bigger clone, this may be a read error. V gene TRBV5-5 combines with J gene TRBJ2-3, with TRBD2 identical over 11 bases. In germline, CDR1 is SGHKS, CDR2 YYEKEE (reference sequence). Trimming took 4 bases from V and 2 from J; bases not matched to a gene: 6. There are 16 residues in the CDR3. CDR3 nucleotide sequence: TGTGCCAGCAGCACAGGGACTAGCGGATTCACAGATACGCAGTATTTT. This translates into CASSTGTSGFTDTQYF.

This clonotype occurred a few times. This could be a read error, since a much larger clone is one nucleotide away. The chain combines TRBV5-1 with TRBJ2-1, with 7 bases lining up with TRBD2. CDR1 SGHRS and CDR2 YFSETQ come from the germline V gene. The V and J ends lost 5 bases and 10 bases, in that order; junction bases with no gene match: 12. The CDR3 sequence is 14 residues long. In DNA, the CDR3 is TGCGCCAGCAGACGGAACGGGGGAGGGAAGGAGCAGTTCTTC. As protein: CASRRNGGGKEQFF.

The chain combines TRBV25-1 with TRBJ2-5, with TRBD2 identical over 12 bases. V gave up 6 bases and J gave up 5 bases; unmatched junction bases: 10. CDR3 size: 16 residues. CDR1 MGHDK and CDR2 SYGVNS come from the germline V gene. As DNA, the CDR3 is TGTGCCAGCAGCCCTAGCGGGAGGGCCGTGGGGGAGACCCAGTACTTC. As protein: CASSPSGRAVGETQYF.

This clonotype was counted at least ten times. The chain employs TRBV4-2 and TRBJ2-5, with D perhaps TRBD1 (5 bases). The CDR3 extends over 12 amino acids. CDR1 is LGHNA, CDR2 YNFKEQ, per germline. Trimming stripped 3 bases from V and 6 bases from J, with 8 bases between. CDR3 sequence (DNA): TGTGCCAGCAGCCAGGCAGGGAAGACCCAGTACTTC. Amino acid sequence: CASSQAGKTQYF.

About this clonotype itself: A read error is possible here, since a much larger clone lies one base away. The chain recombines TRBV4-1 with TRBJ2-2, with D perhaps TRBD1 or TRBD2 (5 bases each). Germline lookup yields CDR1 MGHRA and CDR2 YSYEKL. CDR3 length: 14 amino acids. The DNA for the CDR3 is TGCGCCAGCAGCCCCCAGCGAGGGACCGGGGAGCTGATTTTT. This gives the protein CASSPQRGTGELIF.

This clonotype was seen repeatedly, ten times or more. This sequence joins TRBV6-6 and TRBJ1-1; D gene unclear. V shed 6 bases and J shed 0 bases, with 11 bases lying between them. Germline CDR1 MNHNY, CDR2 SVGAGI (reference sequence). This CDR3 is 14 amino acids long. In nucleotides, the CDR3 is TGTGCCAGCAGACCGGGCCGGATGAACACTGAAGCTTTCTTT. Amino acids: CASRPGRMNTEAFF.

This clonotype came up many times. The chain combines TRBV4-2 with TRBJ2-1, with 12 bases fitting TRBD2. Germline CDR1 and CDR2: LGHNA and YNFKEQ. CDR3 length: 17 residues. V gave up 2 bases and J gave up 8 bases; unmatched junction bases: 10. CDR3 nucleotide sequence: TGTGCCAGCAGCCAATCGACTAGCGGGAGCATTGCGGATGAGCAGTTCTTC. It codes for CASSQSTSGSIADEQFF.

This clonotype has ten or more counts. This chain uses TRBV20-1 with TRBJ1-5, with D unresolved. The CDR3 is 13 residues long. The germline gives CDR1 DFQATT, CDR2 SNEGSKA (reference sequence). Trimming stripped 3 bases from V and 3 bases from J, with 9 bases between. In nucleotides, the CDR3 is TGCAGTGCTAGGACGGACCACAATCAGCCCCAGCATTTT. Residues: CSARTDHNQPQHF.

This clonotype appeared many times. The chain joins TRBV20-1 to TRBJ2-2; 11 nucleotides line up with TRBD2. The V and J ends lost 3 bases and 8 bases, in that order; junction bases with no gene match: 14. CDR1 is DFQATT and CDR2 is SNEGSKA in the germline V gene (reference sequence). There are 17 residues in the CDR3. CDR3 sequence reads: CSASGFMLAGGGGELFF. The CDR3 DNA sequence: TGCAGTGCTAGCGGGTTTATGCTAGCGGGAGGAGGTGGGGAGCTGTTTTTT.

Concerning this clonotype: This may be a read error, as it is one base from a much larger clone. The V call is TRBV6-1, the J call TRBJ2-1; D gene uncertain. Germline V gene lookup returns CDR1 MNHNS and CDR2 SASEGT. The germline V and J ends were trimmed by 6 bases and 5 bases, with 17 bases remaining between them. The length of the CDR3 is 15 residues. DNA of the CDR3: TGTGCCAGCAGCCTAGTACAAGGGAAGGACAATGAGCAGTTCTTC. Translated: CASSLVQGKDNEQFF.

This clonotype was picked up many times. The CDR3 DNA reads TGTGCCAGCAGCTTAGAGGGGACAGTCTCCTACGAGCAGTACTTC. Amino acids: CASSLEGTVSYEQYF. The V gene is TRBV7-2, the J gene TRBJ2-7, with 7 bases matching TRBD1. The germline V gene has CDR1 SGHTA and CDR2 FQGNSA. The CDR3 is 15 amino acids. V lost 1 base, J lost 0 bases, and 3 bases stayed unmatched.

Comments on this clonotype: A single base separates this from a much larger clone, so it may be a read error. V gene TRBV20-1 combines with J gene TRBJ2-1, with 10 bases matching TRBD1. From germline, CDR1 is DFQATT and CDR2 SNEGSKA (reference sequence). CDR3 length equals 16 residues. For the CDR3, the DNA is TGCAGTGCCGAGGGACAGGGGCTATTCTCCTACAATGGGCAGTTCTTC. Translated: CSAEGQGLFSYNGQFF.

This clonotype has ten or more counts. The chain carries TRBV6-2 or TRBV6-3 and TRBJ2-7; D is possibly TRBD1 (6 bases). This CDR3 is 12 amino acids long. The V and J ends lost 6 bases and 3 bases respectively, with 9 bases between them. The germline CDR1 and CDR2 sequences are MNHEY and SVGEGT. The CDR3: CASRGDIYEQYF. CDR3 coding DNA: TGTGCCAGCAGAGGGGACATCTACGAGCAGTACTTC.

This clonotype was recorded at least ten times. The gene calls are TRBV29-1 and TRBJ1-1, with D unresolved. V was clipped by 5 bases and J by 1 base, with 8 bases between them. There are 12 residues in the CDR3. The V gene's germline CDR1 is SQVTM and CDR2 ANQGSEA. The CDR3 loop reads CSVWERNTEAFF. CDR3 nucleotide sequence: TGCAGCGTTTGGGAGAGGAACACTGAAGCTTTCTTT. Using reference TRBV29-1 and TRBJ1-1 for the parts outside the CDR3, the full variable domain is SAVISQKPSRDICQRGTSLTIQCQVDSQVTMMFWYRQQPGQSLTLIATANQGSEATYESGFVIDKFPISRPNLTFSTLTVSNMSPEDSSIYLCSVWERNTEAFFGQGTRLTVV.

This clonotype came up a few times. Mismatch with germline at one junction end may stem from a read error. The genes are TRBV20-1 and TRBJ1-1, with D possibly TRBD1 on 6 matching bases. The CDR3 covers 14 residues. Germline V gene data show CDR1 as DFQATT and CDR2 as SNEGSKA (reference sequence). CDR3: CSAKAGALGTDAFF. Here the CDR3 DNA reads TGCAGTGCAAAGGCAGGGGCCCTCGGTACTGATGCTTTCTTT.

This clonotype was observed many times. V and J are TRBV11-2 and TRBJ2-2; D gene ambiguous. V gave up 2 bases and J gave up 3 bases, with 7 bases separating them. Germline-derived CDR1 and CDR2 are SGHAT and FQNNGV. The CDR3 runs 14 residues. CDR3 protein: CASSLSSYTGELFF. CDR3 sequence (DNA): TGTGCCAGCAGCTTATCCAGTTACACCGGGGAGCTGTTTTTT.

This clonotype has ten or more counts. The CDR3 sequence is CAISAEGGPFNEQYF. DNA for the CDR3: TGTGCCATCAGTGCGGAGGGAGGGCCGTTCAACGAGCAGTACTTC. The chain couples TRBV10-3 to TRBJ2-7; 7 bases map to TRBD2. CDR1 and CDR2 from the germline V gene are ENHRY and SYGVKD. Trimming removed 4 bases from V and 5 bases from J; junction bases left unmatched: 11. This CDR3 is 15 amino acids long.

The chain has TRBV6-2 or TRBV6-3 and TRBJ2-1; a weak D match, TRBD2 (5 bases). V was cut by 0 bases and J by 4 bases, with 16 bases left in between. CDR3 length: 17 amino acids. CDR1 is MNHEY, CDR2 SVGEGT, per germline. The CDR3 coding sequence is TGTGCCAGCAGTTACTCCGGTATGGCGGGCATATACAATGAGCAGTTCTTC. This codes for CASSYSGMAGIYNEQFF.